The 22 T cell receptor beta chains below come from one sample, sequenced in a study of post-analysis software for immune sequencing data. General study points: TRBV5-6, TRBV5-1 and TRBV20-1 belonged to a set of about five TRBV segments that were more frequent in patients than controls.

Their target antigens are unknown. The TCR beta cDNA libraries contained unique molecular identifiers. TCRdb used MiXCR to reprocess the PCR reads, holding one entry per CDR3 protein. The sample contains 350,000 to 450,000 distinct CDR3 sequences, approximately 39% of which appear only once. The specimen was blood. These receptors were taken from a girl under 10 years old with multiple sclerosis.

This clonotype has a handful of counts. The chain recombines TRBV20-1 with TRBJ2-5, with unresolved D. The CDR3 is 10 amino acids. CDR1 and CDR2 (germline): DFQATT, SNEGSKA (reference sequence). V lost 8 bases and J lost 1, with 5 bases in between. The CDR3 region has the DNA TGCAGTACCTTCCAAGAGACCCAGTACTTC. Residues: CSTFQETQYF.

The chain has TRBV29-1 and TRBJ1-1; 12 nucleotides align to TRBD1. The germline V gene has CDR1 SQVTM and CDR2 ANQGSEA. V lost 4 bases to trimming and J lost 0 bases; unmatched junction nucleotides: 15. The CDR3 runs 19 residues. This CDR3 reads CSVGDRGRWRSNMNTEAFF. CDR3 nucleotide sequence: TGCAGCGTTGGGGACAGGGGGCGGTGGAGGTCTAACATGAACACTGAAGCTTTCTTT.

The chain employs TRBV5-1 and TRBJ1-2; D is ambiguous. Trimming cost V 1 base and J 2 bases, with 18 bases left between them. Germline V CDR1 and CDR2: SGHRS, YFSETQ. The length of the CDR3 is 17 residues. CDR3 coding DNA: TGCGCCAGCAGCTTGAGAATAGCGGACCGAGCAAACTATGGCTACACCTTC. This translates into CASSLRIADRANYGYTF.

Turning to this clonotype: Since a much larger clone is just one base distant, this may be a read error. This chain joins TRBV25-1 and TRBJ1-2; D possibly corresponds to TRBD1 (5 bases). With 3 bases removed from V and 4 bases from J, the gap between germline ends came to 9 bases. The germline CDR1 and CDR2 sequences are MGHDK and SYGVNS. The CDR3 consists of 13 residues. CDR3 sequence (DNA): TGTGCCAGCAGTGAGGGGGGTGCCTATGGCTACACCTTC. Protein product: CASSEGGAYGYTF.

This clonotype has only a few counts. The rearrangement links TRBV24-1 to TRBJ2-5, with D perhaps matching TRBD1 (5 bases). Germline V gene data show CDR1 as KGHDR and CDR2 as SFDVKD. The CDR3 runs to 17 residues. Trimming stripped 4 bases from V and 2 bases from J, with 19 bases between. The CDR3: CATSEPTTGNPQETQYF. The CDR3 nucleotides read TGTGCCACCAGTGAACCTACAACAGGCAATCCACAAGAGACCCAGTACTTC.

This chain links TRBV2 with TRBJ1-1; 10 bases line up with TRBD1. V shed 6 bases and J 0 bases; nucleotides not matched to a gene: 1. Germline CDR1 is SNHLY and CDR2 is FYNNEI. CDR3 length: 14 residues. The CDR3 loop reads CASRGTGVNTEAFF. The CDR3 DNA sequence: TGTGCCAGCAGAGGGACAGGGGTGAACACTGAAGCTTTCTTT. Variable domain in full (rest from reference TRBV2 and TRBJ1-1): EPEVTQTPSHQVTQMGQEVILRCVPISNHLYFYWYRQILGQKVEFLVSFYNNEISEKSEIFDDQFSVERPDGSNFTLKIRSTKLEDSAMYFCASRGTGVNTEAFFGQGTRLTVV.

V and J are TRBV20-1 and TRBJ2-7, with TRBD1 identical over 10 bases. From germline, CDR1 is DFQATT and CDR2 SNEGSKA (reference sequence). V lost 7 bases and J lost 7; bases outside the gene matches: 10. The CDR3 loop spans 13 amino acids. The chain's CDR3 is CSGDRGFSAEQYF. CDR3 DNA: TGCAGTGGGGACAGGGGTTTTTCGGCAGAGCAGTACTTC.

The chain combines TRBV6-5 with TRBJ2-1; possibly TRBD2 for D (6 bases). Germline assignment: CDR1 MNHEY and CDR2 SVGAGI. V lost 3 bases and J 10 bases, leaving 22 bases between the germline ends. The CDR3 loop spans 16 amino acids. CDR3 region: CASSYLRTGVRYEQFF. CDR3 in DNA: TGTGCCAGCAGTTATCTGCGTACGGGGGTCCGCTACGAGCAGTTCTTC.

This clonotype was counted ten times or more. The genes are TRBV29-1 and TRBJ2-3; 7 bases agree with TRBD2. V was clipped by 1 base and J by 2 bases; unmatched bases: 12. Germline V gene data show CDR1 as SQVTM and CDR2 as ANQGSEA. The CDR3 covers 17 residues. For the CDR3, the DNA is TGCAGCGTTGAAGCCCTGGGTAGGGGACTATCCACAGATACGCAGTATTTT. Its translation is CSVEALGRGLSTDTQYF.

This clonotype was observed a handful of times. DNA of the CDR3: TGCAGTGCCCGGTCCGGCTCCTACAATGAGCAGTTCTTC. Encoded protein: CSARSGSYNEQFF. This sequence joins TRBV20-1 and TRBJ2-1; D is uncertain. The CDR3 sequence is 13 residues long. Germline V gene sequence: CDR1 DFQATT, CDR2 SNEGSKA (reference sequence). The ends were cut back, 6 bases at V and 0 bases at J, with 9 bases in the middle.

The chain uses TRBV5-1 and TRBJ2-7, with a possible D match to TRBD2 (6 bases). The CDR3 is made up of 14 amino acids. V lost 3 bases to trimming and J lost 3 bases, with 13 bases between them. The germline CDR1 and CDR2 sequences are SGHRS and YFSETQ. Here the CDR3 reads CASSYSRERYEQYF. The CDR3 nucleotides are TGCGCCAGCAGCTATAGTCGGGAGCGCTACGAGCAGTACTTC. Based on the CDR3 plus reference TRBV5-1 and TRBJ2-7, the full variable domain is KAGVTQTPRYLIKTRGQQVTLSCSPISGHRSVSWYQQTPGQGLQFLFEYFSETQRNKGNFPGRFSGRQFSNSRSEMNVSTLELGDSALYLCASSYSRERYEQYFGPGTRLTVT.

This chain links TRBV24-1 with TRBJ1-5, with D tentatively TRBD1 (5 bases). CDR1 KGHDR and CDR2 SFDVKD come from the germline V gene. CDR3 length: 14 residues. The V and J ends lost 9 bases and 5 bases respectively, with 16 bases between them. This chain's CDR3 is CATGHGGMDQPQHF. The CDR3 coding sequence is TGTGCCACCGGGCACGGGGGGATGGATCAGCCCCAGCATTTT.

The rearrangement links TRBV3-1 to TRBJ1-2; TRBD1 agrees at 7 bases. CDR3 size: 16 residues. Germline V gene lookup returns CDR1 LGHDT and CDR2 YNNKEL (reference sequence). J was trimmed by 5 bases and V by 1 base; bases with no gene match: 10. The CDR3 region has the DNA TGTGCCAGCAGCCAAGGTGTATATGACAGGGAATATGGCTACACCTTC. Its translation is CASSQGVYDREYGYTF.

The chain combines TRBV19 with TRBJ1-6; D call uncertain. Germline loops: CDR1 LNHDA, CDR2 SQIVND (reference sequence). Trimming pared 7 bases from V and 10 bases from J, leaving 20 bases between. The CDR3 sequence is 15 residues long. CDR3 region: CASKVSAVGNSPLHF. CDR3 in DNA: TGTGCCAGTAAGGTGAGCGCAGTCGGAAACTCACCCCTCCACTTT.

This clonotype was observed a few times. The gene calls are TRBV18 and TRBJ1-6, with D unresolved. Trimming shortened V by 2 bases and J by 5 bases, and 4 bases separated the two germline ends. The germline CDR1 and CDR2 sequences are KGHSH and LQKENI. CDR3 length equals 13 residues. Written as DNA, the CDR3 is TGTGCCAGCTCACCAGGGAATAATTCACCCCTCCACTTT. As protein: CASSPGNNSPLHF.

The chain uses TRBV25-1 and TRBJ2-1; 8 nucleotides line up with TRBD2. The CDR3 is 14 residues long. From germline, CDR1 is MGHDK and CDR2 SYGVNS. V was pared by 4 bases and J by 10 bases, with 9 bases of the junction left unmatched. CDR3 protein: CASSVGSGTYEQFF. The CDR3, as DNA: TGTGCCAGCAGTGTCGGTAGCGGGACCTACGAGCAGTTCTTC.

In this sample, this clonotype turned up a few times. The chain combines TRBV28 with TRBJ2-7; D not resolved. Trimming pared 3 bases from V and 4 bases from J, leaving 7 bases between. The CDR3 totals 12 residues. Germline-derived CDR1 and CDR2 are MDHEN and SYDVKM. CDR3: CASSFLVYEQYF. DNA for the CDR3: TGTGCCAGCAGTTTTTTGGTTTACGAGCAGTACTTC. The complete variable domain, with remaining parts taken from reference TRBV28 and TRBJ2-7, reads DVKVTQSSRYLVKRTGEKVFLECVQDMDHENMFWYRQDPGLGLRLIYFSYDVKMKEKGDIPEGYSVSREKKERFSLILESASTNQTSMYLCASSFLVYEQYFGPGTRLTVT.

The chain carries TRBV6-5 and TRBJ1-1; the D gene is possibly TRBD1 (6 bases). The CDR3 consists of 15 residues. V lost 1 base to trimming and J lost 6 bases, with 15 bases between them. CDR1 and CDR2 (germline): MNHEY, SVGAGI. CDR3 protein: CASSYFWGRVAEAFF. The CDR3 DNA reads as TGTGCCAGCAGTTACTTCTGGGGGCGGGTAGCTGAAGCTTTCTTT.

This clonotype was picked up one time. The V and J genes are TRBV29-1 and TRBJ2-3; no reliable D call. CDR3 length equals 13 residues. V was clipped by 4 bases and J by 4 bases, with 12 bases between them. CDR1 and CDR2 from the germline V gene are SQVTM and ANQGSEA. The CDR3 loop reads CSVGLERPDTQYF. The CDR3 coding sequence is TGCAGCGTTGGGCTAGAGAGGCCAGATACGCAGTATTTT.

The table lists this clonotype with a few counts. The chain joins TRBV29-1 to TRBJ2-5; no firm D call. This CDR3 region has 14 residues. CDR1 SQVTM and CDR2 ANQGSEA come from the germline V gene. Trimming cost V 7 bases and J 0 bases, with 15 bases left between them. The CDR3 sequence: CSGRNLLYQETQYF. The DNA of the CDR3 is TGCAGCGGTAGGAACCTACTTTACCAAGAGACCCAGTACTTC.

The rearrangement joins TRBV24-1 to TRBJ2-3, with D possibly matching TRBD2 (6 bases). CDR1 and CDR2 from the germline V gene are KGHDR and SFDVKD. The CDR3 has 14 residues. V lost 3 bases to trimming and J lost 3 bases, with 9 bases between them. CDR3 nucleotide sequence: TGTGCCACCAGTGATGGAGGAGGGACAGATACGCAGTATTTT. This gives the protein CATSDGGGTDTQYF.

The chain employs TRBV20-1 and TRBJ2-7; a weak D match, TRBD2 (5 bases). Trimming took 2 bases from V and 0 from J, leaving 11 bases between them. CDR1 and CDR2 from the germline V gene are DFQATT and SNEGSKA (reference sequence). The CDR3 is 14 residues long. This chain's CDR3 is CSARFSADSYEQYF. For the CDR3, the DNA is TGCAGTGCTAGATTCTCAGCGGACTCCTACGAGCAGTACTTC.